These 18 T cell receptor beta chains originate from one sample sequenced in a study of blood T cell repertoires in COVID-19. Method: immunoSEQ multiplex PCR; TCRdb's copy keeps in-frame clones and lacks some. This repertoire shows about 140,000 clones, approximately 84% found once; its top ten account for about 3.4%. The specimen sequenced was PBMCs or T cells enriched from blood (not recorded which). The receptors originated from a woman in her forties or fifties with acute COVID-19.

This clone was counted between two and nine times. The chain combines TRBV27 with TRBJ2-3, with TRBD1 matching 7 bases. The V segment lost 5 bases and the J segment 9 bases; nucleotides outside the gene matches: 11. The length of the CDR3 is 14 residues. Germline values: CDR1 MNHEY, CDR2 SMNVEV (reference sequence). In DNA form, the CDR3 reads TGTGCCAGCAGTCCACAATCAACAGGGGCCACGCAGTATTTT. It codes for CASSPQSTGATQYF.

The chain has TRBV5-1 and TRBJ2-7; perhaps TRBD1 as D (7 bases). Germline loops: CDR1 SGHRS, CDR2 YFSETQ. This CDR3 has 13 residues. The V end lost 2 bases, the J end lost 6 bases, and 12 bases lay between the germline ends. The CDR3 protein is CASSLGQGGEQYF. The CDR3 DNA reads as TGCGCCAGCAGCTTAGGGCAGGGGGGCGAGCAGTACTTC.

V gene TRBV7-2 combines with J gene TRBJ2-7, with 7 bases fitting TRBD2. Germline V lookup: CDR1 SGHTA, CDR2 FQGNSA. Trimming took 5 bases from V and 3 from J; bases not matched to a gene: 4. The CDR3 spans 13 residues. Written as DNA, the CDR3 is TGTGCCAGCAGCCCCTCTAGCGGCTACGAGCAGTACTTC. Translation gives CASSPSSGYEQYF.

The CDR3 here is CASSLALVAETDTQYF. The CDR3 DNA is TGTGCCAGCAGCTTAGCTTTGGTGGCAGAAACAGATACGCAGTATTTT. The rearrangement uses TRBV7-9 and TRBJ2-3; no clear D gene. The germline V gene has CDR1 SEHNR and CDR2 FQNEAQ (reference sequence). CDR3 size: 16 residues. V dropped 0 bases and J dropped 3 bases, with 13 bases sitting between them.

J is TRBJ2-3 and V is TRBV9; 7 bases align to TRBD2. The V and J ends lost 4 bases and 5 bases, in that order; junction bases with no gene match: 16. Germline V gene lookup returns CDR1 SGDLS and CDR2 YYNGEE. The CDR3 covers 17 residues. The CDR3 loop reads CASSPPKGGPSGDTQYF. CDR3 nucleotides: TGTGCCAGCAGCCCACCTAAGGGAGGGCCCTCGGGAGATACGCAGTATTTT.

Note on this clone: The junction departs from germline at one end; a sequencing error may be responsible. The chain carries TRBV2 and TRBJ1-1; D not certain. This CDR3 is built from 15 residues. The germline V gene encodes CDR1 SNHLY and CDR2 FYNNEI. The chain's CDR3 is CASSEVAGTYTEAFF. The CDR3 DNA reads TGTGCCAGCAGCGAAGTGGCAGGCACCTACACTGAAGCTTTCTTT.

This CDR3 is CASGGLAGDEQYF. CDR3 coding DNA: TGTGCCAGCGGGGGACTAGCGGGAGACGAGCAGTACTTC. The chain joins TRBV12-3 or TRBV12-4 to TRBJ2-7; 14 bases match TRBD2. V trimming: 8 bases; J trimming: 5 bases; junction bases outside the gene matches: 2. CDR3 length: 13 amino acids.

V and J are TRBV5-1 and TRBJ2-7; 14 bases map to TRBD2. This CDR3 is 15 amino acids long. In germline, CDR1 is SGHRS, CDR2 YFSETQ. V dropped 5 bases and J dropped 5; count of bases not matched to a gene: 6. The CDR3 DNA is TGCGCCAGCAGGCGGACTAGCGGGAGGAACAACGAGCAGTACTTC. Translating gives CASRRTSGRNNEQYF.

The rearrangement uses TRBV7-6 and TRBJ1-1, with D unclear. This CDR3 spans 15 amino acids. Germline loops: CDR1 SGHVS, CDR2 FNYEAQ. V gave up 0 bases and J gave up 0 bases, with 8 bases separating them. CDR3 sequence (DNA): TGTGCCAGCAGCTTAGCGTCCCCTTTGAACACTGAAGCTTTCTTT. It is translated as CASSLASPLNTEAFF. Full variable domain (outside the CDR3, taken from reference TRBV7-6 and TRBJ1-1): GAGVSQSPRYKVTKRGQDVALRCDPISGHVSLYWYRQALGQGPEFLTYFNYEAQQDKSGLPNDRFSAERPEGSISTLTIQRTEQRDSAMYRCASSLASPLNTEAFFGQGTRLTVV.

The V gene is TRBV20-1, the J gene TRBJ2-3; TRBD2 matches 8 bases. The germline CDR1 and CDR2 sequences are DFQATT and SNEGSKA (reference sequence). Trimming removed 3 bases from V and 5 bases from J; junction bases left unmatched: 10. The CDR3 covers 15 residues. The CDR3 DNA reads TGCAGTGCTAGTCGGGGTCGGGAGGGCCAAGATACGCAGTATTTT. Its protein product is CSASRGREGQDTQYF.

The gene calls are TRBV6-6 and TRBJ2-7; weak D call: TRBD1 (7 bases). The V gene's germline CDR1 is MNHNY and CDR2 SVGAGI (reference sequence). Trimming left V 6 bases short and J 4 bases short, with 16 bases between. This CDR3 has 14 amino acids. CDR3 DNA: TGTGCCAGCAGAAGACAGGGACTCTCTTACGAGCAGTACTTC. As protein: CASRRQGLSYEQYF.

This clone was counted only a few times. The V gene is TRBV4-1, the J gene TRBJ2-3; 8 bases align to TRBD2. CDR1 is MGHRA and CDR2 is YSYEKL in the germline V gene. The V gene end was trimmed by 0 bases and the J gene end by 4 bases; junction bases not matched to a gene: 9. This CDR3 contains 17 residues. The CDR3 loop reads CASSQDQLAEVPDTQYF. CDR3 in DNA: TGCGCCAGCAGCCAAGACCAACTAGCGGAAGTCCCAGATACGCAGTATTTT.

This chain joins TRBV12-5 and TRBJ2-1; D perhaps matches TRBD1 (7 bases). Germline V gene sequence: CDR1 LGHNT, CDR2 FRNRAP. The CDR3 loop spans 16 amino acids. V was cut by 5 bases and J by 4 bases, with 18 bases left in between. In DNA, the CDR3 is TGTGCTAGTGGTCGACCGGCAGGGGGGTTTTACAATGAGCAGTTCTTC. It is translated as CASGRPAGGFYNEQFF.

The J gene is TRBJ1-4, the V gene TRBV7-8; 9 bases line up with TRBD1. Germline loops: CDR1 SGHVS, CDR2 FQNEAQ. Trimming at V came to 1 base and at J to 4 bases, leaving 7 bases not matched to a gene. The CDR3 sequence is 17 residues long. The CDR3 DNA is TGTGCCAGCAGCTTAGAAACTCCGGGACAGGGTAATGAAAAACTGTTTTTT. Protein sequence: CASSLETPGQGNEKLFF.

To note about this clone: The junction does not match germline at one end; this may be a read error. The genes are TRBV7-6 and TRBJ1-4; a possible D gene is TRBD1 (6 bases). The CDR3 is 12 residues long. Per the germline V gene, CDR1 is SGHVS and CDR2 is FNYEAQ. CDR3 region: CASSPGQSSLVF. The CDR3 DNA reads TGTGCCAGCAGCCCGGGACAATCGAGCCTAGTTTTT. The full variable domain, its missing parts supplied by reference TRBV7-6 and TRBJ1-4, is GAGVSQSPRYKVTKRGQDVALRCDPISGHVSLYWYRQALGQGPEFLTYFNYEAQQDKSGLPNDRFSAERPEGSISTLTIQRTEQRDSAMYRCASSPGQSSLVFGSGTQLSVL.

This chain links TRBV30 with TRBJ2-7, with a weak D call TRBD1 (6 bases). Germline lookup yields CDR1 GTSNPN and CDR2 SVGIG (reference sequence). This CDR3 spans 14 amino acids. The germline V and J ends were trimmed by 2 bases and 4 bases, with 15 bases remaining between them. The CDR3: CAWSLVGTPYEQYF. The CDR3 DNA follows: TGTGCCTGGAGTTTGGTAGGGACACCATACGAGCAGTACTTC.

The rearrangement links TRBV7-4 to TRBJ2-4; 8 positions match TRBD2. Looked up from germline, CDR1 is SGHVT and CDR2 is SQSDAQ. The CDR3 sequence is 17 residues long. After removal of 5 bases from V and 0 bases from J, the junction contained 9 bases not matched to a gene. In DNA, the CDR3 is TGTGCCAGCAGCCCCCTCCAGCGGGAGCTAGCCAAAAACATTCAGTACTTC. Translated, it gives CASSPLQRELAKNIQYF.

This chain links TRBV18 with TRBJ2-2; 8 bases map to TRBD2. The CDR3 is 15 residues long. J lost 5 bases, V lost 4 bases, and 6 bases had no gene match. The germline CDR1 and CDR2 sequences are KGHSH and LQKENI. CDR3 amino acids: CASSRPGLGTGELFF. CDR3 bases: TGTGCCAGCTCACGTCCGGGACTAGGGACCGGGGAGCTGTTTTTT.